This TCR beta chain came from a study of T cell repertoires in cytomegalovirus infection. The study, taken as a whole, reports: HLA-C-restricted CMV clonotypes gave the most frequent clonotype in two of eight donors.

This clonotype was counted many times. The antigen is undetermined. Germline lookup yields CDR1 MNHNS and CDR2 SASEGT. Between the trimmed V and J ends, which lost 5 bases and 3 bases, there was a span of 19 bases. CDR3 size: 16 residues. TCRdb analysed the reads with MiXCR anew, one entry per CDR3 protein. The table shows fewer than 250,000 distinct CDR3 sequences, with over 9% occurring only once. The chain carries TRBV6-1 and TRBJ1-1, with D perhaps TRBD1 (5 bases). Sequencing was performed on PBMCs. This TCR was recovered from a human donor in good health (CMV status not recorded). Some clones in this sample may be carry-over from other donors' samples. CDR3 nucleotide sequence: TGTGCCAGCAGTCGGGGCAGGGATCTGTCGGACACTGAAGCTTTCTTT. Protein product: CASSRGRDLSDTEAFF.